These 8 T cell receptor beta chains were sequenced from one sample in a study of shared clonotypes between healthy human individuals. Method: immunoSEQ multiplex PCR; TCRdb's copy keeps in-frame clones and lacks some. The sample consists of about a million clones, roughly 77% of them appearing once. The specimen sequenced was memory CD4+ T cells from PBMCs. Described subset: CD45RA-negative fraction. All receptors come from a man between 18 and 29 years old in good health. Some clones in this sample may be carry-over from other donors' samples.

The chain uses TRBV14 and TRBJ1-1; D remains ambiguous. This CDR3 is 13 amino acids long. Germline V CDR1 and CDR2: SGHDN, FVKESK. Trimming took 3 bases from V and 4 from J, leaving 9 bases between them. CDR3 amino acids: CASSQEFVTEAFF. In DNA form, the CDR3 reads TGTGCCAGCAGCCAGGAGTTTGTCACTGAAGCTTTCTTT.

V is TRBV10-3 and J is TRBJ2-2; 14 bases are a match to TRBD2. Trimming cost V 6 bases and J 6 bases; bases outside gene matches: 9. This CDR3 has 17 amino acids. Germline CDR1 and CDR2: ENHRY and SYGVKD. The CDR3 coding sequence is TGTGCCATCAGGAGACTAGCGGGAGGGGCCGTCTCCGGGGAGCTGTTTTTT. Its translation is CAIRRLAGGAVSGELFF.

The CDR3 DNA reads TGCGCCAGCAGCCCTGGGGGGACGGCAAACACCGGGGAGCTGTTTTTT. It codes for CASSPGGTANTGELFF. The chain has TRBV5-1 and TRBJ2-2, with a tentative D call TRBD2 (6 bases). The CDR3 spans 16 residues. Trimming shortened V by 4 bases and J by 2 bases, and 15 bases separated the two germline ends. Germline V gene data show CDR1 as SGHRS and CDR2 as YFSETQ.

This clone has just one count. V usage is TRBV7-3 and J usage is TRBJ2-3; D unresolved. This CDR3 region has 13 residues. Between the trimmed V and J ends, which lost 0 bases and 4 bases, there was a span of 5 bases. The germline V gene encodes CDR1 SGHTA and CDR2 FQGTGA. CDR3 amino acids: CASSLTPPDTQYF. As DNA, the CDR3 is TGTGCCAGCAGCTTAACACCGCCAGATACGCAGTATTTT. Complete variable domain (other parts from reference TRBV7-3 and TRBJ2-3): GAGVSQTPSNKVTEKGKYVELRCDPISGHTALYWYRQSLGQGPEFLIYFQGTGAADDSGLPNDRFFAVRPEGSVSTLKIQRTERGDSAVYLCASSLTPPDTQYFGPGTRLTVL.

In this sample, this clone turned up once. The chain is built from TRBV5-1 and TRBJ1-4; TRBD1 is a possible D gene (6 bases). Germline lookup yields CDR1 SGHRS and CDR2 YFSETQ. The V gene lost 0 bases and the J gene lost 6 bases, with 12 bases spanning the gap. The CDR3 covers 15 residues. The CDR3 here is CASSLAVGGYEKLFF. CDR3 DNA: TGCGCCAGCAGCTTGGCAGTAGGGGGTTATGAAAAACTGTTTTTT. Drawing the rest from reference TRBV5-1 and TRBJ1-4, the complete variable domain is KAGVTQTPRYLIKTRGQQVTLSCSPISGHRSVSWYQQTPGQGLQFLFEYFSETQRNKGNFPGRFSGRQFSNSRSEMNVSTLELGDSALYLCASSLAVGGYEKLFFGSGTQLSVL.

This chain joins TRBV30 and TRBJ2-1; D is uncertain. Trimming shortened V by 0 bases and J by 0 bases, and 9 bases separated the two germline ends. Germline V gene data show CDR1 as GTSNPN and CDR2 as SVGIG (reference sequence). This CDR3 has 15 residues. DNA for the CDR3: TGTGCCTGGAGTGTCACTTCCCCCTCCTACAATGAGCAGTTCTTC. It encodes CAWSVTSPSYNEQFF.

In the case of this clone: Distinct nucleotide sequences in the sample also encode this CDR3. The chain couples TRBV4-2 to TRBJ2-7; 9 nucleotides line up with TRBD2. In germline, CDR1 is LGHNA, CDR2 YNFKEQ. Losses at the gene ends were 0 bases for V and 2 bases for J; bases not matched to a gene: 2. This CDR3 has 15 residues. The CDR3 DNA follows: TGTGCCAGCAGCCAAGACCTAGCGGGACCCTACGAGCAGTACTTC. Protein sequence: CASSQDLAGPYEQYF.

The chain links TRBV28 to TRBJ2-1; perhaps TRBD1 as D (5 bases). CDR3 length equals 17 residues. Trimming stripped 1 base from V and 0 bases from J, with 13 bases between. Germline CDR1 and CDR2: MDHEN and SYDVKM. The CDR3 region has the DNA TGTGCCAGCAGTTTATATGCAGGGTCCAGCTCCTACAATGAGCAGTTCTTC. As protein: CASSLYAGSSSYNEQFF.